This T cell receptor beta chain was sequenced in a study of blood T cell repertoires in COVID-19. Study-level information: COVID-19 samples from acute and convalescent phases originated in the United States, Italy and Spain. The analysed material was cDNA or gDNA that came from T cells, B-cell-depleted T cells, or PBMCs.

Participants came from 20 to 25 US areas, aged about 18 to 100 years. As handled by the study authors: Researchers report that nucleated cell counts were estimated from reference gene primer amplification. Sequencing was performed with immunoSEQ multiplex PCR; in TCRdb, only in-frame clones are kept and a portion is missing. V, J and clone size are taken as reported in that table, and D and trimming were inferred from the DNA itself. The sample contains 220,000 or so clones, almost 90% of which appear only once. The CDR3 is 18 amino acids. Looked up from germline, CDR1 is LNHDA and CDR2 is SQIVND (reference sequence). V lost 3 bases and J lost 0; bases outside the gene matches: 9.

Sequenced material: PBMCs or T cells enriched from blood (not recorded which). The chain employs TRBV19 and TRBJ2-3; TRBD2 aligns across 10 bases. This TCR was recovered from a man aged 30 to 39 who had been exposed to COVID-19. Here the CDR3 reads CASSIFSGGTSSTDTQYF. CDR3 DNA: TGTGCCAGTAGTATCTTTAGCGGGGGGACCTCTAGCACAGATACGCAGTATTTT.